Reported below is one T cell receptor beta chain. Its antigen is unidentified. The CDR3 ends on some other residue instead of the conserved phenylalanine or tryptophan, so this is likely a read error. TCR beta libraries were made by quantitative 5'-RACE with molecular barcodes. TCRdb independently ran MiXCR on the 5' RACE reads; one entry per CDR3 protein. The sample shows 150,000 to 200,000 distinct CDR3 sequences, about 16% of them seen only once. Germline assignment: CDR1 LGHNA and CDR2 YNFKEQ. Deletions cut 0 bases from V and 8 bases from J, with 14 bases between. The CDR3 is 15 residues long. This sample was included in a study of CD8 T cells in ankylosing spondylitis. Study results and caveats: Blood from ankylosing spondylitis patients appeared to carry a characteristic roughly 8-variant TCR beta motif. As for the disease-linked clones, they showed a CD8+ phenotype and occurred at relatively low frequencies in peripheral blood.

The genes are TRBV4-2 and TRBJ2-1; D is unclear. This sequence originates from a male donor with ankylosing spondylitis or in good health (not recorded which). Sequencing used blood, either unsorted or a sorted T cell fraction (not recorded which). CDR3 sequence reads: CASSQEMAGSDEQFS. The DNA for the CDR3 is TGTGCCAGCAGCCAAGAAATGGCAGGTTCCGATGAGCAGTTCTCC.